This record looks at one TCR beta chain sequence and its context. No antigen is known for it. This sample was taken from a study of cytomegalovirus exposure and HLA in healthy donors. PCR primers comprised 60 Vbeta and 13 Jbeta primers. Only in-frame clones appear in the TCRdb table, and some are missing; sequencing was by immunoSEQ multiplex PCR. Its listing shows over 100,000 clones. V was trimmed by 2 bases and J by 4 bases, leaving 11 bases between them. Germline CDR1 is KGHSH and CDR2 is LQKENI. The CDR3 covers 14 residues. Findings and caveats of the study: Despite most TCR sequences being rare, some public TCRs occurred in many donors. No immune exposure information besides CMV serostatus was available. The study recorded 150 to 200 TCR beta chains that were cytomegalovirus-associated.

The sample taken for sequencing was PBMCs. The sequence was collected from a man aged 30-40 years in good health and CMV-seronegative. The V and J genes are TRBV18 and TRBJ1-1; D is possibly TRBD1 (5 bases). CDR3 sequence: CASSPTTGGTEAFF. The CDR3 DNA reads as TGTGCCAGCTCACCAACGACGGGGGGCACTGAAGCTTTCTTT.